This T cell receptor (beta chain) derives from a study of beta chain features in type 1 diabetes. Germline V gene data show CDR1 as ENHRY and CDR2 as SYGVKD. The CDR3 spans 15 residues. V shed 2 bases, J shed 5 bases, and the junction held 2 bases outside the gene matches. cDNA synthesis used the whole RNA isolate, giving expressed TCRB sequences. Sequencing was performed with immunoSEQ multiplex PCR; in TCRdb, only in-frame clones are kept and a portion is missing. The repertoire consists of fewer than 900,000 clones, with 17% occurring once and the leading ten covering 0.02% to 0.03%. This clone was seen only a few times.

This clonotype was sampled from a woman younger than 30 in good health. Sequencing input: naive CD4+ T cells from blood. The rearrangement links TRBV10-3 to TRBJ2-7, with TRBD2 matching 14 bases. CDR3 DNA sequence: TGTGCCATCAGTGAGGGGACTAGCGGGAGCGACGAGCAGTACTTC. This sequence encodes CAISEGTSGSDEQYF.